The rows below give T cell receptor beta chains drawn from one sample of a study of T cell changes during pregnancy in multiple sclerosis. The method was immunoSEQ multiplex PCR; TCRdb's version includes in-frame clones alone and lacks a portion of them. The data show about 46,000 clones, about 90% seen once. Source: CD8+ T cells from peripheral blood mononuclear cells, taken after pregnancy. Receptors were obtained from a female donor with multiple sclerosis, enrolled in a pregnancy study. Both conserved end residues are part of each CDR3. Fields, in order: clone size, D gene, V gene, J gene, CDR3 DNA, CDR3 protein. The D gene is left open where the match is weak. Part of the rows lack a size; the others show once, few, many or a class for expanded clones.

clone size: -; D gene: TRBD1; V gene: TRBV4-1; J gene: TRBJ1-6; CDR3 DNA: TGCGCCAGCAGCCAAGGTTACAGGGGTGGCCATAATTCACCCCTCCACTTT; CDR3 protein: CASSQGYRGGHNSPLHF
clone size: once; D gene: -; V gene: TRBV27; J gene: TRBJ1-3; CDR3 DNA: TGTGCCAGCGGTGCGTCCTCCTCTGGAAACACCATATATTTT; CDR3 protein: CASGASSSGNTIYF
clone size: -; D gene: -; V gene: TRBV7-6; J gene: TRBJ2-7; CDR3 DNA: TGTGCCAGCAGCTTAGCGAGGGCCGGGGTCTACGAGCAGTACTTC; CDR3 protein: CASSLARAGVYEQYF
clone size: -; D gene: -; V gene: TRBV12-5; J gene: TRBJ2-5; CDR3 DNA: TGTGCTAGTGAGTGGGGCGGCAACGGAGAGACCCAGTACTTC; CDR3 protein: CASEWGGNGETQYF
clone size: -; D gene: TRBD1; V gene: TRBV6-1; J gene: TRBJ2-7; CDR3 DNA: TGTGCCAGCAGTGGACCCCCCGGGACAGGGGGCCACGAGCAGTACTTC; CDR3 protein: CASSGPPGTGGHEQYF
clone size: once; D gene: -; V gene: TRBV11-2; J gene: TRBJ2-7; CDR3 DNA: TGTGCCAGCAGCTTAGGGGGCAGAATGTACGAGCAGTACTTC; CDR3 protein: CASSLGGRMYEQYF
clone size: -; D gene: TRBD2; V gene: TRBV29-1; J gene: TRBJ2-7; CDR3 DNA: TGCAGCGTTGAAGTAGCGGGCCGCTCCTACGAGCAGTACTTC; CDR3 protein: CSVEVAGRSYEQYF
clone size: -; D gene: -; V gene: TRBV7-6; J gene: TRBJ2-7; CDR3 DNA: TGTGCCAGCAGCTTAGTAGGGGCTGGGTTTTACGAGCAGTACTTC; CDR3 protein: CASSLVGAGFYEQYF
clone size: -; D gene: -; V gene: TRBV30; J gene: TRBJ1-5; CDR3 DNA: TGTGCCTGGAGTGTACGACAGCAGCCCCAGCATTTT; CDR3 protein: CAWSVRQQPQHF
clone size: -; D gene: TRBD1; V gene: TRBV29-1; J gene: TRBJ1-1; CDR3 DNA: TGCAGCGTTGTCCCGGGACAGGGGAGGGCCACTGAAGCTTTCTTT; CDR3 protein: CSVVPGQGRATEAFF
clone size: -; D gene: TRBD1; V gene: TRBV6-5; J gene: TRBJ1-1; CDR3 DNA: TGTGCCAGCAGTTACGCGACAGGGGGGCCTGAAGCTTTCTTT; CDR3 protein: CASSYATGGPEAFF
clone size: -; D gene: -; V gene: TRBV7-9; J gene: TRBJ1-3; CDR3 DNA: TGTGCCAGCAGCGCCGACAGCTCTGGAAACACCATATATTTT; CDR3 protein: CASSADSSGNTIYF
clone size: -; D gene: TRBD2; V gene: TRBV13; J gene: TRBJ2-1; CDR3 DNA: TGTGCCAGCAGCTCCCGTGATAGCGGGAGTCTTTACAATGAGCAGTTCTTC; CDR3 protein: CASSSRDSGSLYNEQFF
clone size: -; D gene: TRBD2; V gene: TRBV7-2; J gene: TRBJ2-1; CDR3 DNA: TGTGCCAGCAGCCTCCGACCCGTTAGCGGGGGGAGCTCCTACAATGAGCAGTTCTTC; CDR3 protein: CASSLRPVSGGSSYNEQFF
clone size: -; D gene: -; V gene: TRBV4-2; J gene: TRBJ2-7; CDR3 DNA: TGTGCCAGCAGCCAAGGGTTTAGCGGAACCTTCTCCTACGAGCAGTACTTC; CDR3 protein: CASSQGFSGTFSYEQYF
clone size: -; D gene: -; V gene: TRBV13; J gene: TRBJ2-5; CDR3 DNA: TGTGCCAGCAGCCTAGGCCGGGAGACCCAGTACTTC; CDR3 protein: CASSLGRETQYF
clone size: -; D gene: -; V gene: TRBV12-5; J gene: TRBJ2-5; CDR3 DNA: TGTGCTAGTGGTTTCATCATCAGGACTTCGCCCCAAGAGACCCAGTACTTC; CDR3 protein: CASGFIIRTSPQETQYF
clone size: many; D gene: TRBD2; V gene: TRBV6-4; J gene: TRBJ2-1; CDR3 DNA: TGTGCCAGCAGTGAAGGACTAGCGGGATACAATGAGCAGTTCTTC; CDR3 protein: CASSEGLAGYNEQFF
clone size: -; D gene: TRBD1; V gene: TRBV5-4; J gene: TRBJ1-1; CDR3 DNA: TGTGCCAGCAGCTGGGGCCGGACAGGGGAACTCGACGGAGCTTTCTTT; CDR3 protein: CASSWGRTGELDGAFF
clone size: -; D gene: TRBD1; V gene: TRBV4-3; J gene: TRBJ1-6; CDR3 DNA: TGCGCCAGCAGCCAAGATCAGTCGACAGGGTATAATTCACCCCTCCACTTT; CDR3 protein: CASSQDQSTGYNSPLHF
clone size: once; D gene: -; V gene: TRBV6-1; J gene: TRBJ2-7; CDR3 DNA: TGTGCCAGCAGTGAACCAGGGAACTCCTACGAGCAGTACTTC; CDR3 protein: CASSEPGNSYEQYF
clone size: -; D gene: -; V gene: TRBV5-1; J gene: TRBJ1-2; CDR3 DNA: TGCGCCAGCAGCCCCTCCGGGACAAACTATGGCTACACCTTC; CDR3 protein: CASSPSGTNYGYTF
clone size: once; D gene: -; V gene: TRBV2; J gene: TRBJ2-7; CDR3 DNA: TGTGCCAGCAAACTAGCACGGGCGGGGGAGCAGTACTTC; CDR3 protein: CASKLARAGEQYF
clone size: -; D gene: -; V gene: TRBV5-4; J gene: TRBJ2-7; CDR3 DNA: TGTGCCAGCAGGAGCAGGGCCTACGAGCAGTACTTC; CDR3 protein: CASRSRAYEQYF
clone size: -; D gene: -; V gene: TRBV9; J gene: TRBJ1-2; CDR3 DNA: TGTGCCAGCAGCGTAGGGGGGGGTACTCCTGGCTACACCTTC; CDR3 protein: CASSVGGGTPGYTF
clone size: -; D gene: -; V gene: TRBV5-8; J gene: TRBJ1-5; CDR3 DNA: TGTGCCAGCAGCTTGCAGGGAACGGGTCAGCCCCAGCATTTT; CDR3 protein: CASSLQGTGQPQHF
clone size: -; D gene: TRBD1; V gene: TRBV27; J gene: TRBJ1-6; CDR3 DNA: TGTGCCAGCAGTCCTAACCCACAGGGGGCATGGAATTCACCCCTCCACTTT; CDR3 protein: CASSPNPQGAWNSPLHF
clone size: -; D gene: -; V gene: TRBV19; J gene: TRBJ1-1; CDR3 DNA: TGTGCCAGTAGTCTCCAGGGATTAGGCACTGAAGCTTTCTTT; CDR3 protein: CASSLQGLGTEAFF
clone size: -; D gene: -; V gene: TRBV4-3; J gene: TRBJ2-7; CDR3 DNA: TGCGCCAGCAGCCAGACCCCGGGAGAACATGATTACGAGCAGTACTTC; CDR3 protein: CASSQTPGEHDYEQYF
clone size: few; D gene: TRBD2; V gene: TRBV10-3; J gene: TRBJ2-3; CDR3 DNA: TGTGCCATCAGTGAGCCCCAGGGCGGGACTAGCGAGACCTTCACAGATACGCAGTATTTT; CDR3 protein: CAISEPQGGTSETFTDTQYF
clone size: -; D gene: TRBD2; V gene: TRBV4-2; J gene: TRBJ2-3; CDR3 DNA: TGTGCCAGCAGCCTAGCCGGGGGGGGCCTTGATACGCAGTATTTT; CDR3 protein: CASSLAGGGLDTQYF
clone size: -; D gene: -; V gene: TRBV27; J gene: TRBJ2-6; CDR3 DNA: TGTGCCAGCACTCCACAGTACTCTGGGGCCAACGTCCTGACTTTC; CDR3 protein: CASTPQYSGANVLTF
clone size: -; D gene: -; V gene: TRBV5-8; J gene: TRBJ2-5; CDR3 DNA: TGTGCCAGCAGCCCACCGTCATCCAGGGAGACCCAGTACTTC; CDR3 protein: CASSPPSSRETQYF
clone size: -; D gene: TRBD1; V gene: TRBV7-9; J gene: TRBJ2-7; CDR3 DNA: TGTGCCAGCAGCTCACAGACAGGGAACGAGCAGTACTTC; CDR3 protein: CASSSQTGNEQYF
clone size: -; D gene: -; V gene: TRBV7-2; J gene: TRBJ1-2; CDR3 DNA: TGTGCCAGCAGCCCCTCGGAGGGATGGTATGGCTACACCTTC; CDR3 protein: CASSPSEGWYGYTF
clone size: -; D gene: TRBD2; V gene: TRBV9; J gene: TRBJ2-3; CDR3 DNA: TGTGCCAGCAGCGGGGGGACTAGCGGTGATACTAACTGGGGCACAGATACGCAGTATTTT; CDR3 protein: CASSGGTSGDTNWGTDTQYF
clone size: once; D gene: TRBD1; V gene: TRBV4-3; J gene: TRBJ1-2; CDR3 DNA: TGCGCCAGCAGAACGGGACAGGCAGTAGAAGGCTATGGCTACACCTTC; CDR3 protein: CASRTGQAVEGYGYTF
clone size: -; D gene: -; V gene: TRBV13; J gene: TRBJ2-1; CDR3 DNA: TGTGCCAGCAGCCGCTCTCCCACTCATGAGCAGTTCTTC; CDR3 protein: CASSRSPTHEQFF
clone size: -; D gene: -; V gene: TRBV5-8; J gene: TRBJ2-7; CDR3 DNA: TGTGCCAGCAGCTTGGGACAAGGGTTCCGAAGCGGGCAGTACTTC; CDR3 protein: CASSLGQGFRSGQYF
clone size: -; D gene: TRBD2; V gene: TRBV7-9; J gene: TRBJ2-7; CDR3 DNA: TGTGCCAGCGGACGGGGGGGCGGGAACGAGCAGTACTTC; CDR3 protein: CASGRGGGNEQYF
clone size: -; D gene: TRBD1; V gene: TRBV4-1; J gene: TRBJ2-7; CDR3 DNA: TGCGCCAGCAGCTTTTCCGGGACAGGGGAAGCCTACGAGCAGTACTTC; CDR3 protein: CASSFSGTGEAYEQYF
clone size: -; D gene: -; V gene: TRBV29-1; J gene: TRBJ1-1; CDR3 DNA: TGCAGCGCTCGTTCAGGGAAGGGGACTGAAGCTTTCTTT; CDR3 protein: CSARSGKGTEAFF
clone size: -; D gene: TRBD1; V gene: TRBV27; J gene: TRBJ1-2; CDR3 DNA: TGTGCCAGCAGTTTATACCCAGGGGGCGTCTATGGCTACACCTTC; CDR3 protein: CASSLYPGGVYGYTF
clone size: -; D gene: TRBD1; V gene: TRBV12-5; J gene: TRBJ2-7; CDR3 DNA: TGTGCTAGTGGTTTCTTTCTTTCCGGGACAGAGAGGGGGAGCTCCTACGAGCAGTACTTC; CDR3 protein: CASGFFLSGTERGSSYEQYF
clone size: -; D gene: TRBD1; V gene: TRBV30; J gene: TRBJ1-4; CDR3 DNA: TGTGCCTGGAGCAAAGGAGGGACAGGGTATAATGAAAAACTGTTTTTT; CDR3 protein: CAWSKGGTGYNEKLFF
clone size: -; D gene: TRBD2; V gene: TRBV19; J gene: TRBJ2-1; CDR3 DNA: TGTGCCAGTAGTATATTCGGGGGGATAGCGGGGGTATTTGAGCAGTTCTTC; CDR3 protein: CASSIFGGIAGVFEQFF
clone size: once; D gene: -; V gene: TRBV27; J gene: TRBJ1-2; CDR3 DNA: TGTGCCAGCAGTTTCGACAGGAGTTATGGCTACACCTTC; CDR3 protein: CASSFDRSYGYTF
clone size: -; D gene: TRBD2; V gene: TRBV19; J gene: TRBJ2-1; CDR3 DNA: TGTGCCAGTAGTATCTCGGGAGGGAACAATGAGCAGTTCTTC; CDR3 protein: CASSISGGNNEQFF
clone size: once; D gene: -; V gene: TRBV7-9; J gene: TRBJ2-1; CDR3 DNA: TGTGCCAGCACCCAAATGGGGGGGCCGGGGCAGTTCTTC; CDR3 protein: CASTQMGGPGQFF
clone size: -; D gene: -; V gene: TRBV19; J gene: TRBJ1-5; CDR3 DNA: TGTGCCAGTAGTGCCCAGGGACTAAATCAGCCCCAGCATTTT; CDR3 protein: CASSAQGLNQPQHF
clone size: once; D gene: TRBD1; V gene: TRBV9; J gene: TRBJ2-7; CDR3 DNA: TGTGCCAGCAGCGTCGCCGGGACAGCCGACGAGCAGTACTTC; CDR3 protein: CASSVAGTADEQYF
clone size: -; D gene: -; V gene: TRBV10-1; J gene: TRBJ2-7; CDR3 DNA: TGCGCCAGCAGTGAGCAGGGAGGCTACGAGCAGTACTTC; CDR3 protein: CASSEQGGYEQYF